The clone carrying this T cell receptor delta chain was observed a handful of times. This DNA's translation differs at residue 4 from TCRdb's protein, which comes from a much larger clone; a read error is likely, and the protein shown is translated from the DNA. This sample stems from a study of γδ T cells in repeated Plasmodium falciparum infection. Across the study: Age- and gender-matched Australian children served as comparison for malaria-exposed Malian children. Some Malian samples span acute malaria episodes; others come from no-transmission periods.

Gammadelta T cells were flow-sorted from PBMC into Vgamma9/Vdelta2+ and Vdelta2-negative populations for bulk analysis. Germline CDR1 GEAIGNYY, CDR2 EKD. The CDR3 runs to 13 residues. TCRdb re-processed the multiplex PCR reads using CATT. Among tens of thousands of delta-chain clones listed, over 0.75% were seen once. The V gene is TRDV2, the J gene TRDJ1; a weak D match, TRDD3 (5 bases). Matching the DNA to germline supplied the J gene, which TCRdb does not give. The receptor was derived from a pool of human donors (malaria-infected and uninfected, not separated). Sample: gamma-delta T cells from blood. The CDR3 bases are TGTGCCTGTGGCACCGGGATGACCGATAAACTCATCTTT. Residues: CACGTGMTDKLIF.